The present T cell receptor (beta chain) was sequenced within a study of T-cell memory formation after mild COVID-19 (dated by TCRdb to about 2021). For the wider study: TCR sequence clusters from the two donors were found to be largely donor specific. Two young, previously healthy adult volunteers made up the cohort, one male and one female. T-cell clones expanding and contracting after mild COVID-19 in a couple of donors were tracked by longitudinal TCRalpha and TCRbeta repertoire sequencing. Study-wide findings and limitations: The second-wave clones that peaked on day 37 were not confirmed to be SARS-CoV-2 specific. From day 15 to 85, contracting clones showed balanced CD4/CD8 phenotypes, whereas a second wave of clones that expanded from day 15 to 37 leaned towards CD4+. Contracting CD4+ clones appeared mostly in the CM and EM memory subsets, whereas CD8+ clones were enriched in EMRA. Some responding clones were detected in pre-infection memory, suggesting pre-existing cross-reactive memory T cells joined the SARS-CoV-2 response. The study included only a couple of mild cases, and larger cohorts that include severe cases with pre-infection samples were judged to be necessary.

V and J lose 4 bases and 2 bases, and a span of 14 bases separates them. The germline V gene sets CDR1 to SQVTM and CDR2 to ANQGSEA. The CDR3 covers 14 residues, taking in both the cysteine and the phenylalanine. The DNA shown is the 42-base CDR3, in frame from base 1. Comments on this clonotype: Its binding antigen is unknown. No quality values exist for individual bases; no much larger clone is one base distant.

PBMCs were isolated by Ficoll-Paque density gradient centrifugation. TCRdb names Illumina NovaSeq 6000 as the instrument used. cDNA libraries for TCRalpha and TCRbeta were prepared by 5'RACE using constant-segment primers, with sample barcodes and unique molecular identifiers added. RNA was extracted from every sample with Trizol reagent. Amplification of the libraries took two PCR steps, and the second step added a second sample barcode plus Illumina TruSeq adapters. The libraries were sequenced on an Illumina NovaSeq using 2 x 150 bp paired-end reads. In the paper's pipeline: Reads were demultiplexed and collapsed into UMI-guided consensus sequences with migec v1.2.7. Using mixcr v2.1.11, UMI consensuses were aligned to TRA and TRB V and J templates and then assembled into clonotypes. Expanded or contracted clonotypes were those called significant by both edgeR and NoisET, with noise models trained on biological replicates. For edgeR calls, a false discovery rate-adjusted p below 0.01 and a log2 fold-change threshold of 1 were applied. As an exploratory analysis of dynamics, PCA with hierarchical clustering was applied to max-normalized trajectories of the 1000 most abundant clonotypes. Separately sequenced CD4+ and CD8+ repertoires were used to assign the CD4 or CD8 phenotype of responding clones. The raw public reads went through TCRdb reprocessing: fastp at Q25, MiXCR clone calling, in-frame beta chains kept. All rows with the same CDR3 protein become a single entry with the most common DNA and genes. TCRdb assigned the V and J calls; the authors' analysis was not used. The sample contains more than 350,000 distinct CDR3 sequences, approximately 15% of them found a single time. The ten largest make up roughly 21% of the sample.

Sequenced material: PBMCs or a T cell subset sorted from them (not recorded which). This TCR came from a man younger than 35 who had mild COVID-19 (a few samples of this study predate the infection). The sample titles of this study are shuffled in the database, so cell type and time point are left out; the donor was told from shared clones. This sequence uses TRBV29-1 and TRBJ2-5; a weak D assignment points to TRBD1 (5 bases agree). The CDR3: CSVGLTAYQETQYF. In nucleotide form, the sequence is TGCAGCGTTGGCCTGACAGCATATCAAGAGACCCAGTACTTC.